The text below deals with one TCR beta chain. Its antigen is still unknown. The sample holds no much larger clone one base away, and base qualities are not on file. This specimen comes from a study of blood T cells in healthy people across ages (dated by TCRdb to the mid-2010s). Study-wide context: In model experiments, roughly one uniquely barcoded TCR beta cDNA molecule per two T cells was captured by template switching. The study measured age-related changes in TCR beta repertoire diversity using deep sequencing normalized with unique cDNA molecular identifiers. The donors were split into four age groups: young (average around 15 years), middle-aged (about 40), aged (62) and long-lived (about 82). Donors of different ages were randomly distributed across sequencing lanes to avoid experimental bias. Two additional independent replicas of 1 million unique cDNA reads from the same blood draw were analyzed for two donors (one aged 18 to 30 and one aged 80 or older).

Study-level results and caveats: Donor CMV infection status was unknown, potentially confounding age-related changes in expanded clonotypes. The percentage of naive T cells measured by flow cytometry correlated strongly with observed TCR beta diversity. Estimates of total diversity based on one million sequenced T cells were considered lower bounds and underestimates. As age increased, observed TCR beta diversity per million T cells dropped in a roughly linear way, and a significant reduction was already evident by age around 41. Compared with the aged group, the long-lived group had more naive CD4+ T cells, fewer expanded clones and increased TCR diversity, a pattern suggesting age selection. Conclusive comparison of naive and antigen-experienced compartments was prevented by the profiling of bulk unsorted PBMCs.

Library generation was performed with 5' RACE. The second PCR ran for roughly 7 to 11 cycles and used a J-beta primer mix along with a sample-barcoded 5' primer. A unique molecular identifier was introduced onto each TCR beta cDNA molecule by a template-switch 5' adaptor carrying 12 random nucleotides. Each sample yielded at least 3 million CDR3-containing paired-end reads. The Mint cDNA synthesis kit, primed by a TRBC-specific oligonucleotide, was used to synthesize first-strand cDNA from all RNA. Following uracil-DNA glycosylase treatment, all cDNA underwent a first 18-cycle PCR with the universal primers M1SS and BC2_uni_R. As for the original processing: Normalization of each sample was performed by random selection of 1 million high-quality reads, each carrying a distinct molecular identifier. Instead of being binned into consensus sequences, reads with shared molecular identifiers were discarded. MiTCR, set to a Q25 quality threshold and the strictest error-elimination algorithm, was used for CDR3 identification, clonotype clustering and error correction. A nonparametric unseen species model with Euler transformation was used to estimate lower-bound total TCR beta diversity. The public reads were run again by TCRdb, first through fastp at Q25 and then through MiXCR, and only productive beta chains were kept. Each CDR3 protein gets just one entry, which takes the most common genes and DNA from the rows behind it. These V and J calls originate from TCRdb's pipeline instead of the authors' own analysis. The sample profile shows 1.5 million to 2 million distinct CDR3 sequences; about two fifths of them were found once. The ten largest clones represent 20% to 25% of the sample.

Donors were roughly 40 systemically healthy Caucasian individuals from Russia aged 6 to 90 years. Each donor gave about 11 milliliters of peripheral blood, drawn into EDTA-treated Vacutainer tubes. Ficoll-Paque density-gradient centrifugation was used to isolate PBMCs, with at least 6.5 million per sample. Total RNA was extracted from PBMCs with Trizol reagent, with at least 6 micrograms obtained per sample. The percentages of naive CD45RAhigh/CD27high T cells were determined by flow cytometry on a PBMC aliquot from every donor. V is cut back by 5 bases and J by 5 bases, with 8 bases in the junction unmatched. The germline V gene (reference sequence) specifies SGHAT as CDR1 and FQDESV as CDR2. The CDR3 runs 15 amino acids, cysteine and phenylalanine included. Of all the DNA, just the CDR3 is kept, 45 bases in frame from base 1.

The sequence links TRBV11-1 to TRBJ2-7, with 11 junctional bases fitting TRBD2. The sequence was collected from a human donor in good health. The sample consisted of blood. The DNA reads TGTGCCAGCAGCCGGACACTAGCGGGGGCCAACGAGCAGTACTTC. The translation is CASSRTLAGANEQYF.